These T cell receptor beta chains were read from a single sample in a study of CXCR3-negative and CXCR3-positive naive CD8 T cells. TCRdb reanalyzed the 5' RACE reads, giving one entry per CDR3 protein sequence and no DNA. The ten top clones account for about 15%, within a sample of just under 45,000 distinct CDR3 sequences. The sequencing sample was made of memory CD8+ T cells from blood. The source of these receptors is a human donor in good health. Some clones in this sample may be carry-over from other donors' samples. CDR3s include the opening cysteine and the closing phenylalanine or tryptophan. Each record gives: V gene, J gene, CDR3 protein.

TRBV12-3/TRBV12-4	TRBJ2-5	CASSRAAQETQYF
TRBV15	TRBJ2-7	CATSREGTSSYEQYF
TRBV11-2	TRBJ1-2	CASSFGTGGGYGYTF
TRBV2	TRBJ2-1	CASSEAGLDYNEQFF
TRBV4-1	TRBJ2-7	CASSQRWDSSYEQYF
TRBV28	TRBJ2-7	CATSDRGRNEQYF
TRBV7-6	TRBJ2-7	CASSSGTGYEQYF
TRBV28	TRBJ2-5	CASRGEGETQYF
TRBV5-1	TRBJ1-2	CASSLAQQGSYGYTF
TRBV7-8	TRBJ2-5	CASSFLGLAGEGETQYF
TRBV4-1	TRBJ2-1	CASSQGNGWQEQFF
TRBV4-3	TRBJ2-3	CASSQDGGLRGADTQYF
TRBV5-1	TRBJ2-1	CASSFGQGVYNEQFF
TRBV28	TRBJ2-5	CASRDPGPQETQYF
TRBV28	TRBJ2-2	CASRSSGTTTGEVFF
TRBV4-1	TRBJ2-7	CASSQAGTGYEQYF